Here is one T cell receptor beta chain with its context. Which antigen it targets is not known. Base quality data are lacking; no much larger clone is found one base away. The record originates from a study of cytomegalovirus exposure and HLA in healthy donors (dated by TCRdb to about 2017). About the study as a whole: According to an earlier analysis of around 600 of the donors, about 190 million T cells yielded 117 million unique TCR beta sequences and approximately 300 Gb of sequence data. Of the roughly 400 genotyped donors, less than 90% were placed in the genetic ancestry cluster associated with self-reported Caucasian donors. High-throughput TCR immunosequencing, statistical association of individual TCRs with disease status, and machine learning were combined to predict cytomegalovirus infection status. On average, roughly 250,000 unique TCR beta nucleotide sequences were sequenced per donor among some 430 genotyped donors of the cohort, with roughly 18% of those sequences being non-productive. About 310 gigabases of sequencing data and 70 million to 85 million unique TCR sequences were included in an early release covering 550 to 650 HLA-typed donors. A separate validation cohort of over 95 different subjects was used in addition to the approximately 700-subject first cohort. The study aimed to test whether signatures of past pathogen exposure could be identified by cataloging public T cell receptors. Donor age, sex, ethnicity and CMV serostatus were collected together with the repertoire data. Genome-wide SNP genotypes for about 60% of the roughly 700 donors were used in a later genetic analysis, which treated that subset as a discovery cohort. To study patterns of TCR occurrence, a later analysis re-analyzed previously published TCR beta repertoires from 666 donors and added high-resolution HLA genotyping. The number of typed donors differed by locus: roughly 620-630 for A, B, C, DRB1 and DQB1; 500 to 550 for DQA1; approximately 600 for DPA1; and around 450 for DPB1. Five DR-DQ haplotypes were handled as single units for association and clustering because linkage in the cohort was strong. Every repertoire in the discovery cohort had been generated on one and the same sequencing platform. HLA typing covered class I and class II loci at four-digit resolution. The study profiled the T cell repertoires of hundreds of subjects by immunosequencing and related them to cytomegalovirus serostatus. Rather than using new phenotypic data, the later analysis identified candidate immune exposures from TCR beta sequences and from how often those sequences occurred across donors. In an earlier analysis of roughly 600 of the donors, high-throughput TCR beta sequencing was used to judge whether each TCR beta V gene segment behaved as functional or pseudogenic. What the research found in general, with its limitations: A later genetic analysis reported fewer N-insertions in productive TCRs among donors in an Asian-associated ancestry cluster than the roughly 700-donor mean. In both the original and validation cohorts, the classifier was reported to diagnose cytomegalovirus status with high specificity and sensitivity. In a later analysis, several top co-occurrence clusters were reported to appear linked to parvovirus B19, influenza, CMV and Epstein-Barr virus. The only immune exposure information available for the cohort was CMV serostatus. A further reported finding was that TCR beta sequences accurately predicted the HLA-A and HLA-B alleles for most subjects in the first cohort. At a false discovery rate of 0.05, a later analysis linked some 18,000 TCR beta sequences to specific HLA alleles. While some public TCRs were present in many individuals, most TCR sequences turned up only very rarely across donors. Correlated functional status among segregating V segments might reflect linkage disequilibrium, but an unknown experimental factor could not be ruled out. Some IMGT-functional V segments, including TRBV6-2 and TRBV6-3, could not be distinguished by the 87-base-pair reads and were therefore excluded. An association between a missense DCLRE1C variant and V-gene and J-gene trimming of TCR beta chains was found in a later genetic analysis and replicated in an independent cohort. Sequencing depth was assumed to be roughly uniform across donors in the presence/absence analyses, though that assumption may not hold. According to the authors, the approach could potentially be generalized to other disease states and immunological phenotypes. A cluster of highly shared sequence variants was judged likely to be a technical artifact of the sequencing pipeline. Most CMV-associated TCR beta chains appeared to be HLA-restricted in a later analysis, and the HLA associations seemed to be driven largely by CMV exposure. In an earlier analysis of several hundred of the donors, most TCR beta V segments were observed in productive rearrangements about 87% or about 30% of the time, broadly matching IMGT annotations. Because counts were too low, about 18 rarely observed V segments, including chromosome 9 orphons, were excluded from the earlier analysis of around 640 of the donors. In the study, around 150 TCR beta chains were listed as associated with cytomegalovirus. A few of the identified cytomegalovirus-associated TCR beta chains were confirmed in vitro to be specific for cytomegalovirus antigens. Assigning TCR associations to individual alleles was difficult when HLA alleles, especially DR and DQ, strongly co-occurred. According to a later analysis, TCR association rates differed among HLA loci, with DRB1 alleles showing the most associated TCRs and HLA-C alleles showing the fewest. Because HLA typing was missing for some donors at each locus, association tests included only the typed subset. In a later analysis, HLA-associated TCR beta chains showed more clonal expansion and lower generation probabilities than non-associated chains that were equally common. This cohort had only TCR beta chains sequenced, and the lack of alpha or paired-chain data limited which features could be detected.

Sequences MNHEY (CDR1) and SVGAGI (CDR2) are obtained from the germline V gene. V trim: 10 bases; J trim: 4 bases; unmatched bases: 6. The CDR3 measures 14 amino acids from cysteine to phenylalanine. The read is trimmed to its CDR3 DNA, 42 bases read in frame from base 1. The cohort consisted of hundreds of healthy bone marrow donors. All cohort members were sampled while nominally healthy, although unrecorded immune exposures were likely present. The donor tested CMV seropositive and was one of the 289 seropositive cohort members. A peripheral blood sample was collected from each donor, and TCR beta sequencing was performed on peripheral blood mononuclear cells. Genomic DNA was extracted from the blood cell samples with the Qiagen DNeasy Blood Extraction Kit. Libraries were built with the immunoSEQ multiplex PCR assay. For the multiplex PCR, a mixture combining 60 forward primers for TCR Vbeta segments and 13 reverse primers for TCR Jbeta segments was used. A multiplex PCR assay on genomic DNA amplified the CDR3 region of rearranged TCR beta genes. The Illumina HiSeq System was used to sequence the amplified TCR beta libraries as 87-base-pair reads. The authors' pipeline ran thus. In a later analysis, tens of millions of unique TCR beta chains were counted across the approximately 640 repertoires, and roughly 10 million of these chains were shared by at least two donors. A nearest-neighbor algorithm error-corrected the raw reads and collapsed the reads into unique sequences, merging closely related sequences to remove PCR and sequencing errors. CDR3 sequences were aligned to IMGT reference sequences to assign V, D and J gene segments. For a sequence to be retained, a match of at least six nucleotides to both a V gene segment and a J gene segment was required. Rearrangements were called productive when the CDR3 lacked stop codons and stayed in frame with V and J; all others were non-productive. Following IMGT convention, CDR3 was defined as the stretch from the second conserved V-encoded cysteine to the conserved J-encoded phenylalanine. The earlier analysis of 587 of the donors excluded any sequence lacking an unambiguous match to a single V gene segment. In an earlier analysis of around 590 of the donors, a V segment was called functional when productive rearrangements were above 56.7%, and segregating when the standard deviation between donors exceeded 5%. A statistical classification framework was built for diagnosing cytomegalovirus status from the catalog of TCR beta chain sequences. In a later analysis, V and J genes were assigned by comparing TCR nucleotide sequences against IMGT/GENE-DB human TR gene sequences. In a later analysis, CDR3 sequences and most-parsimonious VDJ recombination scenarios were assigned using the TCRdist pipeline. In a later analysis, each TCR beta chain was defined by its CDR3 amino acid sequence together with its V-gene family, and reads without a unique V-gene family were excluded. As a way to deal with suspected cross-contamination and a sequencing artifact, a later analysis dropped under 600 nucleotide sequences that were highly shared and had low generation probability. In a later analysis, a clonal expansion index was calculated for each public chain from normalized within-repertoire ranks of inferred template counts. In a later analysis, generation probabilities were computed with a VDJ recombination model fitted to out-of-frame rearrangements, and the resulting probabilities were checked against IGoR. Hypergeometric tests were used in a later analysis to score TCR-TCR, TCR-HLA and TCR-CMV co-occurrence, with a repertoire-size bias correction applied to the TCR pairs. In a later analysis, false discovery rates were estimated by permuting HLA or CMV assignments 20 times. A later analysis grouped co-occurring TCRs with DBSCAN, adding TCRdist sequence similarity when clustering within HLA-allele-positive subsets. Co-occurrence clustering excluded repertoires with fewer than 30,000 or more than 120,000 public chains, plus five with anomalous nucleotide sharing. TCRdb obtained this table from immuneACCESS and retained in-frame rearrangements with V and J assigned. These tables miss some clones; where compared with another copy, unresolved V genes account for less than half of the shortfall, and the remainder is unexplained. Clone size and the V and J calls come from that table; the DNA yielded D and trimming. This sample is represented by about 260,000 clones; approximately 85% of them were singletons. The ten largest clonotypes hold 2% to 2.5% of the sample.

The sequence joins TRBV6-5 to TRBJ2-7; TRBD2 aligns with 14 central bases. The material sequenced was PBMCs. This sequence originates from a woman aged 40 to 50 in good health and CMV-seropositive. The encoded CDR3 is CATLGTSGSYEQYF. The DNA sequence reads TGTGCCACGCTCGGGACTAGCGGGAGTTACGAGCAGTACTTC.